This T cell receptor (beta chain) was profiled in a study of T cell responses to AZD1222 COVID-19 vaccine. Findings and limits, study-wide: Spike regions recognized by vaccine-associated CD4 TCRs spanned the protein, led by 160-218 and 743-854. Possibly, clonal diversity was underestimated; donors were largely white British and included more females. The study identified only 6 or 7 AZD1222 recipients as seropositive at baseline.

Sequenced by immunoSEQ multiplex PCR; TCRdb stores in-frame clones only, minus some. There are about 110,000 clones in the sample; 92% occur only once, and 8.5% to 10% lies in the top ten. Points on this clone: Antigen: not known.

Germline CDR1 is MDHEN and CDR2 is SYDVKM. CDR3 length: 11 residues. Trimming removed 4 bases from V and 7 bases from J, with 7 bases in between. The chain recombines TRBV28 with TRBJ2-5; unclear D gene. The receptor was isolated from an adult who received the AZD1222 COVID-19 vaccine. Sequenced here: peripheral blood, sampled 28 days after the second AZD1222 dose. As DNA, the CDR3 is TGTGCCAGCAGTTCAACTGGGACCCAGTACTTC. Amino acid sequence: CASSSTGTQYF.